The sequence of this T cell receptor beta chain was determined in a study of T cells in Graves' hyperthyroidism and ophthalmopathy. Using RNA transcripts as the source, TCR beta CDR3 regions were amplified. The TCR CDR3 was amplified in a first-round RT-PCR using the HTBI primer set. Each CDR3 protein gets one entry after TCRdb re-called the multiplex PCR reads with MiXCR. The table includes 330,000 or so distinct CDR3 sequences, over 15% detected once. Germline CDR1 SGHAT, CDR2 FQNNGV. Trimming pared 5 bases from V and 7 bases from J, leaving 12 bases between. CDR3 size: 12 residues. There are many counts of this clonotype. The study left out patients who had uncontrolled infection, other autoimmune disease, pregnancy or lactation.

Sequenced input: blood. The source of this sequence is a woman in her thirties or forties with Graves' ophthalmopathy. The chain combines TRBV11-2 with TRBJ2-7; perhaps TRBD2 as D (5 bases). The CDR3 DNA sequence: TGTGCCAGCAGCCACGCCCGGGGAGAGCAGTACTTC. Protein sequence: CASSHARGEQYF.